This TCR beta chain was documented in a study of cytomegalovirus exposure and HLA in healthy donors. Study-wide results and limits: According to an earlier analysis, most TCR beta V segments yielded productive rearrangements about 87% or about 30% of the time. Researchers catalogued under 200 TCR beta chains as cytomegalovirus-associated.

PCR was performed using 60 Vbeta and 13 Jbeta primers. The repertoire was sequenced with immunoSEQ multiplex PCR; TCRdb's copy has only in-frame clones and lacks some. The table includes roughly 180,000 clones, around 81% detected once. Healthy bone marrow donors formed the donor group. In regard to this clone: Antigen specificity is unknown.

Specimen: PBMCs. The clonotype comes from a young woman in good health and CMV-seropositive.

The CDR3 DNA is TGTGCCAGCAGCTTAACTGGCACGAACACTGAAGCTTTCTTT. Residues: CASSLTGTNTEAFF. The rearrangement links TRBV7-3 to TRBJ1-1; D gene uncertain. Germline lookup yields CDR1 SGHTA and CDR2 FQGTGA. There are 14 residues in the CDR3. Trimming cost V 0 bases and J 1 base, with 6 bases left between them. Full variable domain (outside the CDR3, taken from reference TRBV7-3 and TRBJ1-1): GAGVSQTPSNKVTEKGKYVELRCDPISGHTALYWYRQSLGQGPEFLIYFQGTGAADDSGLPNDRFFAVRPEGSVSTLKIQRTERGDSAVYLCASSLTGTNTEAFFGQGTRLTVV.